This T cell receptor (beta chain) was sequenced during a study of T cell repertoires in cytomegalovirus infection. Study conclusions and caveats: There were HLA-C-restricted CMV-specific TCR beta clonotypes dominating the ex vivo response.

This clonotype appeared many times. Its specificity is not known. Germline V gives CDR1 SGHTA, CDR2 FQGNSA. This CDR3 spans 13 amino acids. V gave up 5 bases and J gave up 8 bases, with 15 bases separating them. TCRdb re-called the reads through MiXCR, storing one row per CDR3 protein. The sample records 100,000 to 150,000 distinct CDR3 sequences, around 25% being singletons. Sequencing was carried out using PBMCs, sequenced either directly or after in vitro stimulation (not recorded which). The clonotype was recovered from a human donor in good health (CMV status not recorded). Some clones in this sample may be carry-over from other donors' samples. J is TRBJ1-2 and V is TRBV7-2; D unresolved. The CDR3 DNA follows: TGTGCCAGCAGCCCCGAAGGGCTGGAGGGCTACACCTTC. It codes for CASSPEGLEGYTF.